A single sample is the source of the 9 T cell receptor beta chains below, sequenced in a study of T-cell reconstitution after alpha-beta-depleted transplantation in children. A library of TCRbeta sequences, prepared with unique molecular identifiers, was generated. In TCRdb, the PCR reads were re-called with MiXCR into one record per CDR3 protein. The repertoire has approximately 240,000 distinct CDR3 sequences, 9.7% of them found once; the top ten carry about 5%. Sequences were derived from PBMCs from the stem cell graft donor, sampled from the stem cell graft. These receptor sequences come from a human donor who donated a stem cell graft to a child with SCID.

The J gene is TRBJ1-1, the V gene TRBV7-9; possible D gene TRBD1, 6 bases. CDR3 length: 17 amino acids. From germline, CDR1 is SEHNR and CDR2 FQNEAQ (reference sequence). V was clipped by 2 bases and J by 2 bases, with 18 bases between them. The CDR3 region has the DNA TGTGCCAGCAGCTTATTGAGGTCAGGGGTACAAAACACTGAAGCTTTCTTT. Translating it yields CASSLLRSGVQNTEAFF.

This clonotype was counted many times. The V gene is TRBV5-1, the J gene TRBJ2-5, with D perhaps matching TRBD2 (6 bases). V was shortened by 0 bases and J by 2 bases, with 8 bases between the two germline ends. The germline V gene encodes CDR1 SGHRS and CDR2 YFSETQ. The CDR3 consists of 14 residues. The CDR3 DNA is TGCGCCAGCAGCTTGGCTGGGAGGCAAGAGACCCAGTACTTC. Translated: CASSLAGRQETQYF. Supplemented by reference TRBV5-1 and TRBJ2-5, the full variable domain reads KAGVTQTPRYLIKTRGQQVTLSCSPISGHRSVSWYQQTPGQGLQFLFEYFSETQRNKGNFPGRFSGRQFSNSRSEMNVSTLELGDSALYLCASSLAGRQETQYFGPGTRLLVL.

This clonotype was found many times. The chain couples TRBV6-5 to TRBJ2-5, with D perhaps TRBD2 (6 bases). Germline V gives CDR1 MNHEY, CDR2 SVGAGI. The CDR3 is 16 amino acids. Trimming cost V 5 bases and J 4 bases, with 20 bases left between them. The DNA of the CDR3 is TGTGCCAGCAGTCTACTAGCAGGGTCATCGGGAGAGACCCAGTACTTC. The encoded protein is CASSLLAGSSGETQYF.

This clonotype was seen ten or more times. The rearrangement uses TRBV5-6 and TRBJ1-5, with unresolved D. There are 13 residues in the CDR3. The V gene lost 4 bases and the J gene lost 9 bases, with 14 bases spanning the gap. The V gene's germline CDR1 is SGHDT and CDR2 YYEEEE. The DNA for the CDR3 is TGTGCCAGCAGCCACGCCCCGGAGAGGCCCCAGCATTTT. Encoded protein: CASSHAPERPQHF.

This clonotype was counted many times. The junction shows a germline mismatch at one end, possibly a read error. CDR3 in DNA: TGTGCCAGCAGTGTTTCGTTTGGGACAGCCTATGATAAACTGTTTTTT. This codes for CASSVSFGTAYDKLFF. This chain links TRBV2 with TRBJ1-4, with TRBD1 matching over 7 bases. This CDR3 is 16 amino acids long. CDR1 is SNHLY and CDR2 is FYNNEI in the germline V gene.

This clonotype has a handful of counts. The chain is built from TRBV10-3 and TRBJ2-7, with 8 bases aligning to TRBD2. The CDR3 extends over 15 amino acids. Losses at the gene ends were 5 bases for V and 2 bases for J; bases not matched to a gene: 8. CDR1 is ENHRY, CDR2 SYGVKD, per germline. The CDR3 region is CAISLGSGGPYEQYF. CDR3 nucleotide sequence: TGTGCCATCAGTTTGGGATCGGGAGGGCCCTACGAGCAGTACTTC.

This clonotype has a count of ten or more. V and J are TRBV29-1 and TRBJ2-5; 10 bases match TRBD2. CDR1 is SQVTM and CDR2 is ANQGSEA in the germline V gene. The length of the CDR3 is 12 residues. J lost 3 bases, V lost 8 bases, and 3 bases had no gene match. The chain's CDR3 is CSSTSGEETQYF. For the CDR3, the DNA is TGCAGCTCCACTAGCGGGGAAGAGACCCAGTACTTC.

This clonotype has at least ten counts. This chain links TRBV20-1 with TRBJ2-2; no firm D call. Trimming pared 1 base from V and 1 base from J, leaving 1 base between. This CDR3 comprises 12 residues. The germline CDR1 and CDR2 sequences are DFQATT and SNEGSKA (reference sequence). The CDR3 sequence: CSARGNTGELFF. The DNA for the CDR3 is TGCAGTGCTAGAGGGAACACCGGGGAGCTGTTTTTT.

The CDR3 protein is CASSPGRGIGEQYF. The CDR3 DNA follows: TGTGCCAGCTCACCAGGGAGGGGAATCGGCGAGCAGTACTTC. The chain employs TRBV18 and TRBJ2-7; TRBD2 aligns across 7 bases. The CDR3 has 14 residues. The ends lost 2 bases at V and 6 bases at J; junction bases unmatched: 7. Germline V gives CDR1 KGHSH, CDR2 LQKENI.